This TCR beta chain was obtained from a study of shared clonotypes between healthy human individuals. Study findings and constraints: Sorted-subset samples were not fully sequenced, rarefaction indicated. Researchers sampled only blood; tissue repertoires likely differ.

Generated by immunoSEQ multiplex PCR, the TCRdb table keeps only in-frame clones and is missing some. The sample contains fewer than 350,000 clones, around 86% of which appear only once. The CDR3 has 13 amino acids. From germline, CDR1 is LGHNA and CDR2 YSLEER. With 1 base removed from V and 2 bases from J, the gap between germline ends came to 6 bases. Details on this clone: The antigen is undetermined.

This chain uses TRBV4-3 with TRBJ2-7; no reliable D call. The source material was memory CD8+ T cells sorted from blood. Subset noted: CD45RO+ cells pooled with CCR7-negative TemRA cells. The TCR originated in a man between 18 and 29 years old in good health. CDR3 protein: CASSQGFTYEQYF. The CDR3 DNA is TGCGCCAGCAGCCAAGGGTTCACCTACGAGCAGTACTTC.